These 15 T cell receptor beta chains came from one sample sequenced in a study of T cell repertoires in cytomegalovirus infection. TCRdb used MiXCR to reprocess the reads, holding one entry per CDR3 protein. The profile shows 200,000 to 250,000 distinct CDR3 sequences, around 35% of them singletons. These receptors' targets are unknown. The material sequenced was CD8+ T cells from cultured PBMCs, taken from culture after CMV antigen stimulation. The receptors originated from a human donor in good health (CMV status not recorded). Some clones in this sample may be carry-over from other donors' samples.

This clonotype was observed a handful of times. The chain is built from TRBV7-3 and TRBJ2-2, with a weak D call TRBD1 (5 bases). The CDR3 loop spans 14 amino acids. Germline loops: CDR1 SGHTA, CDR2 FQGTGA. In DNA, the CDR3 is TGTGCGACCCGGCAGGGTGCGAACACCGGGGAGCTGTTTTTT. Its translation is CATRQGANTGELFF.

V usage is TRBV30 and J usage is TRBJ2-7; D is perhaps TRBD1 (5 bases). Trimming pared 2 bases from V and 4 bases from J, leaving 12 bases between. The germline V gene has CDR1 GTSNPN and CDR2 SVGIG (reference sequence). The CDR3 sequence is 13 residues long. CDR3 bases: TGTGCCTGGAGTACTGGACAACTGTACGAGCAGTACTTC. This encodes CAWSTGQLYEQYF.

In this sample, this clonotype turned up a few times. The chain combines TRBV9 with TRBJ1-2; tentative D call: TRBD1 (5 bases). The germline CDR1 and CDR2 sequences are SGDLS and YYNGEE. Deletions cut 4 bases from V and 6 bases from J, with 10 bases between. The CDR3 consists of 12 residues. The CDR3 sequence is CASSPRGDGYTF. CDR3 DNA: TGTGCCAGCAGCCCCCGGGGGGATGGCTACACCTTC.

This chain joins TRBV4-1 and TRBJ2-2; D is uncertain. CDR3 length equals 12 residues. V lost 3 bases to trimming and J lost 5 bases, with 4 bases between them. The germline CDR1 and CDR2 sequences are MGHRA and YSYEKL. The CDR3 nucleotides read TGCGCCAGCAGCCAGCGGACCGGGGAGCTGTTTTTT. Protein product: CASSQRTGELFF.

The count of this clonotype is one. The chain has TRBV5-6 and TRBJ2-2, with D possibly being TRBD1 (5 bases). Germline V gives CDR1 SGHDT, CDR2 YYEEEE. The CDR3 length is 16 residues. The V gene lost 6 bases and the J gene lost 2 bases, with 17 bases spanning the gap. CDR3 sequence reads: CASTPPDRVNTGELFF. CDR3 sequence (DNA): TGTGCCAGCACCCCCCCCGACAGAGTTAACACCGGGGAGCTGTTTTTT.

This clonotype turned up a few times. Written as DNA, the CDR3 is TGTGCCAGCAGCGAGACTCGTGGTCTAGCCAAAAACATTCAGTACTTC. Translation gives CASSETRGLAKNIQYF. The chain is built from TRBV7-9 and TRBJ2-4; D is ambiguous. Germline-derived CDR1 and CDR2 are SEHNR and FQNEAQ (reference sequence). Trimming pared 5 bases from V and 0 bases from J, leaving 14 bases between. CDR3 length: 16 residues.

This clonotype occurred a few times. The V and J genes are TRBV7-6 and TRBJ2-7; D is possibly TRBD2 (6 bases). Deletions cut 4 bases from V and 2 bases from J, with 18 bases between. This CDR3 comprises 16 residues. CDR1 is SGHVS, CDR2 FNYEAQ, per germline. As DNA, the CDR3 is TGTGCCAGCAGCTCCAGAGTACAGCGGGTCCCCTACGAGCAGTACTTC. Translating gives CASSSRVQRVPYEQYF. Full variable domain (outside the CDR3, taken from reference TRBV7-6 and TRBJ2-7): GAGVSQSPRYKVTKRGQDVALRCDPISGHVSLYWYRQALGQGPEFLTYFNYEAQQDKSGLPNDRFSAERPEGSISTLTIQRTEQRDSAMYRCASSSRVQRVPYEQYFGPGTRLTVT.

The chain couples TRBV7-9 to TRBJ2-2; D gene unclear. CDR1 and CDR2 from the germline V gene are SEHNR and FQNEAQ (reference sequence). The V and J ends lost 5 bases and 4 bases respectively, with 11 bases between them. CDR3 length: 14 amino acids. CDR3 sequence: CASSPEAATGELFF. In DNA, the CDR3 is TGTGCCAGCAGCCCTGAGGCGGCCACCGGGGAGCTGTTTTTT. The full variable domain, in which reference TRBV7-9 and TRBJ2-2 provide the parts outside the CDR3, is DTGVSQNPRHKITKRGQNVTFRCDPISEHNRLYWYRQTLGQGPEFLTYFQNEAQLEKSRLLSDRFSAERPKGSFSTLEIQRTEQGDSAMYLCASSPEAATGELFFGEGSRLTVL.

J is TRBJ2-3 and V is TRBV7-9; D call uncertain. Germline V gene data show CDR1 as SEHNR and CDR2 as FQNEAQ (reference sequence). V lost 5 bases, J lost 2 bases, and 5 bases lay in between. There are 12 residues in the CDR3. The DNA of the CDR3 is TGTGCCAGCAGCACAATCACAGATACGCAGTATTTT. Translation: CASSTITDTQYF.

The rearrangement links TRBV27 to TRBJ2-7; D call uncertain. This CDR3 comprises 14 residues. Germline V CDR1 and CDR2: MNHEY, SMNVEV (reference sequence). Between the trimmed V and J ends, which lost 6 bases and 3 bases, there was a span of 15 bases. CDR3 region: CASSRTESLYEQYF. The CDR3 coding sequence is TGTGCCAGCAGCCGCACAGAGAGCCTCTACGAGCAGTACTTC.

This clonotype came up many times. The chain carries TRBV7-8 and TRBJ2-5; 8 bases are a match to TRBD2. The CDR3 consists of 14 residues. Germline assignment: CDR1 SGHVS and CDR2 FQNEAQ. V shed 1 base and J 2 bases; nucleotides not matched to a gene: 0. The CDR3 protein is CASSLERGQETQYF. The CDR3 DNA sequence: TGTGCCAGCAGCTTAGAGCGGGGGCAAGAGACCCAGTACTTC.

The V call is TRBV4-1, the J call TRBJ2-1, with a tentative D call TRBD2 (6 bases). The V end lost 6 bases, the J end lost 5 bases, and 14 bases lay between the germline ends. This CDR3 contains 14 residues. From germline, CDR1 is MGHRA and CDR2 YSYEKL. CDR3: CASRGLPFDNEQFF. For the CDR3, the DNA is TGCGCCAGCAGGGGACTCCCTTTCGACAATGAGCAGTTCTTC.

The rearrangement uses TRBV11-1 and TRBJ2-3; D call uncertain. The V end lost 4 bases, the J end lost 2 bases, and 13 bases lay between the germline ends. CDR1 SGHAT and CDR2 FQDESV come from the germline V gene (reference sequence). The CDR3 totals 15 residues. CDR3: CASSYGFGDTDTQYF. The CDR3 DNA reads as TGTGCCAGCAGCTATGGGTTTGGAGACACAGATACGCAGTATTTT.

The chain combines TRBV28 with TRBJ1-2; D is perhaps TRBD1 (5 bases). Germline values: CDR1 MDHEN, CDR2 SYDVKM. This CDR3 is 14 amino acids long. The V end lost 3 bases, the J end lost 6 bases, and 14 bases lay between the germline ends. The DNA of the CDR3 is TGTGCCAGCAGTTTTTCCCCCGGGGGGGATGGCTACACCTTC. It encodes CASSFSPGGDGYTF.

The CDR3 reads CASSQDRGGVSYNEQFF. The CDR3 nucleotides read TGTGCCAGCAGCCAAGATCGAGGGGGGGTCTCCTACAATGAGCAGTTCTTC. The chain is built from TRBV4-2 and TRBJ2-1; D is possibly TRBD2 (7 bases). CDR3 length: 17 amino acids. Trimming took 0 bases from V and 0 from J, leaving 12 bases between them. Germline lookup yields CDR1 LGHNA and CDR2 YNFKEQ.